This T cell receptor (beta chain) was observed in a study of shared clonotypes between healthy human individuals. Genomic DNA per cell subset filled all wells of several immunoSEQ plates. Assay used: immunoSEQ multiplex PCR; TCRdb lists only in-frame clones, some missing. The repertoire holds roughly 680,000 clones, with approximately 77% as singletons. This clone was seen only a few times. Trimming took off 0 bases at V and 5 bases at J, with 13 bases between the two ends. CDR1 is MNHNY, CDR2 SVGAGI, per germline (reference sequence). CDR3 length: 15 residues. Input material: memory CD4+ T cells sorted from blood. Subset: CD45RA-negative fraction. The chain combines TRBV6-6 with TRBJ1-1, with a possible D match to TRBD1 (5 bases). This clonotype was sampled from a woman aged 25 to 39 in good health. CDR3 in amino acids: CASSYSLGAGTEAFF. The DNA for the CDR3 is TGTGCCAGCAGTTACTCGTTAGGGGCAGGGACTGAAGCTTTCTTT.